The present T cell receptor beta chain was sequenced within a study of control samples from healthy donors and cancer patients. V lost 0 bases, J lost 8 bases, and 14 bases lay in between. Looked up from germline, CDR1 is SGDLS and CDR2 is YYNGEE. The CDR3 is 15 amino acids. The data were produced by immunoSEQ multiplex PCR, yet TCRdb's version contains in-frame clones alone and is incomplete. The sample has about 73,000 clones, nearly 90% seen once. The sequence was obtained from a man aged 55-75 years with lung cancer. The specimen was PBMCs. This chain links TRBV9 with TRBJ1-4; D is perhaps TRBD1 (6 bases). CDR3 region: CASSVEGRGGEKLFF. The CDR3 DNA reads as TGTGCCAGCAGCGTAGAAGGCAGGGGTGGAGAAAAACTGTTTTTT.